These 6 T cell receptor beta chains originate from one sample sequenced in a study of blood T cells in healthy people across ages (dated by TCRdb to between 2015 and 2016). The library came from 5' RACE. The reads were generated on an Illumina HiSeq 2500. A second PCR of about 6 to 12 cycles was run with a J-beta primer mix and a sample-barcoded 5' primer. TCRdb itself trimmed the public reads at Q25 with fastp, ran MiXCR and retained productive beta chains. Merged by CDR3 protein, the rows form single entries marked with the most common genes and DNA. Within this sample are around 1.5 million distinct CDR3 sequences, with around 55% of them counted one time only. The top ten clonotypes cover more than 6% of the sample. The specimen sequenced was blood. These receptors were collected from a man between 18 and 35 years old in good health.

Ten or more counts support this clonotype. The gene calls are TRBV12-3 or TRBV12-4 and TRBJ2-3; D call uncertain. Near its end, the DNA agrees better with TRBJ2-5, so the J call may be wrong. The CDR3 runs to 11 residues. CDR3 sequence (DNA): TGTGCCAGCAGCCTCCTAGGGACCCAGTACTTC. Its protein product is CASSLLGTQYF.

The gene calls are TRBV29-1 and TRBJ1-2; D gene unclear. Trimming shortened V by 5 bases and J by 3 bases, and 13 bases separated the two germline ends. Germline CDR1 and CDR2: SQVTM and ANQGSEA. CDR3 size: 13 residues. CDR3 sequence: CSVIPSVDYGYTF. In nucleotides, the CDR3 is TGCAGCGTTATACCCAGTGTGGACTATGGCTACACCTTC.

This chain joins TRBV7-2 and TRBJ2-5; D is unclear. Trimming took 4 bases from V and 5 from J, leaving 17 bases between them. The length of the CDR3 is 15 residues. The germline gives CDR1 SGHTA, CDR2 FQGNSA. The CDR3 DNA is TGTGCCAGCAGCTCACCTGCTTCAAGCCGGGAGACCCAGTACTTC. Residues: CASSSPASSRETQYF.

A few counts support this clonotype. V gene TRBV7-6 combines with J gene TRBJ2-7; 9 bases map to TRBD2. The CDR3 is 15 residues long. V dropped 3 bases and J dropped 7; count of bases not matched to a gene: 10. The germline CDR1 and CDR2 sequences are SGHVS and FNYEAQ. CDR3 sequence reads: CASSLASGAMGEQYF. The CDR3 nucleotides read TGTGCCAGCAGCTTGGCTAGCGGGGCCATGGGGGAGCAGTACTTC.

This chain uses TRBV29-1 with TRBJ1-2; D gene unclear. The V end lost 4 bases, the J end lost 7 bases, and 7 bases lay between the germline ends. CDR1 and CDR2 from the germline V gene are SQVTM and ANQGSEA. The CDR3 length is 10 residues. CDR3 nucleotide sequence: TGCAGCGTTGGGGGTTTTGGCTACACCTTC. Its protein is CSVGGFGYTF.

This sequence joins TRBV9 and TRBJ1-6; maybe TRBD1 (6 bases). The CDR3 is 15 residues long. Germline V gene data show CDR1 as SGDLS and CDR2 as YYNGEE. The ends were cut back, 3 bases at V and 14 bases at J, with 21 bases in the middle. CDR3: CASSATGSREGTLHF. CDR3 DNA: TGTGCCAGCAGCGCAACAGGGAGCCGGGAGGGGACCCTCCACTTT.